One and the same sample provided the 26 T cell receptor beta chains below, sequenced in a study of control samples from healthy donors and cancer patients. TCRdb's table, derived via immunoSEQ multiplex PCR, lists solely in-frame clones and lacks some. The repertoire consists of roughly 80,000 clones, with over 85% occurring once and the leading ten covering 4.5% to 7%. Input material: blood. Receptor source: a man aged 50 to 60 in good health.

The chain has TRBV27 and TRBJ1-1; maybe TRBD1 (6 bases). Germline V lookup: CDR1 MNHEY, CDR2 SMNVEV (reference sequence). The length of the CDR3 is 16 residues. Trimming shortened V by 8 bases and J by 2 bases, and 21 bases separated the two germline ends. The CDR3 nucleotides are TGTGCCAGCGCTCCCTTCCGGACAGCTAGTAACACTGAAGCTTTCTTT. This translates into CASAPFRTASNTEAFF.

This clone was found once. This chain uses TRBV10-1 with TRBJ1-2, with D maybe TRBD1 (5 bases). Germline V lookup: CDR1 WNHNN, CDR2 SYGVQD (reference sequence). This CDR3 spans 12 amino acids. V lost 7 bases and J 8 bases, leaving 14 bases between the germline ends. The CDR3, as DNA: TGCGCCAGCATCGTCCGGGGCAGGGGCTACACCTTC. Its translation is CASIVRGRGYTF.

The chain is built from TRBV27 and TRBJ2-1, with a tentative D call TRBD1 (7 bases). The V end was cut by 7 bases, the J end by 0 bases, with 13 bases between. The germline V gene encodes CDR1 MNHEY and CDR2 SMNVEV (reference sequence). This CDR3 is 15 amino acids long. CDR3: CASKGAGSSYNEQFF. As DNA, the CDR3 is TGTGCCAGCAAGGGGGCGGGGAGCTCCTACAATGAGCAGTTCTTC.

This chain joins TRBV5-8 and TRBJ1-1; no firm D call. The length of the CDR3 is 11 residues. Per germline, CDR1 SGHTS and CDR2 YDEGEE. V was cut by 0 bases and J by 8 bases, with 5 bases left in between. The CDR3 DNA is TGTGCCAGCAGCTTGGCCAGGGAAGCTTTCTTT. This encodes CASSLAREAFF.

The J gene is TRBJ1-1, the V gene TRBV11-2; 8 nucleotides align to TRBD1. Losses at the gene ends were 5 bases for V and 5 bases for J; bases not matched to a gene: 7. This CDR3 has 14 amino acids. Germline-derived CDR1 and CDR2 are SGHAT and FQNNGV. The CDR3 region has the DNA TGTGCCAGCAGCCCATTCACAGGGGGGACTGAAGCTTTCTTT. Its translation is CASSPFTGGTEAFF.

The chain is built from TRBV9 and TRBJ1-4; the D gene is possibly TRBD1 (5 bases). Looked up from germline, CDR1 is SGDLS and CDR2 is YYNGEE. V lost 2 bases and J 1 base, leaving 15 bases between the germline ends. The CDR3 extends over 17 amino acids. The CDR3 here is CASSVRGGTRTNEKLFF. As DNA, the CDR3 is TGTGCCAGCAGCGTTAGGGGAGGTACGCGAACTAATGAAAAACTGTTTTTT.

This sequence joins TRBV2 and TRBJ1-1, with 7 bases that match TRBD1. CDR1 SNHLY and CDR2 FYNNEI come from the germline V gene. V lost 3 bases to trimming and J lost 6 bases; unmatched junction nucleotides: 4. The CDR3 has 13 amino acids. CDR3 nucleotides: TGTGCCAGCAGTGAGGCCAGGGGGTCTGAAGCTTTCTTT. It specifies CASSEARGSEAFF.

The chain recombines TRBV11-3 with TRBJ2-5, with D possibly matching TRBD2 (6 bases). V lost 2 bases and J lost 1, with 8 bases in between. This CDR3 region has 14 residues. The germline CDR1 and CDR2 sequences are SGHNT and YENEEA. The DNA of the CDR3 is TGTGCCAGCAGCTTATCGCGGGGCCAAGAGACCCAGTACTTC. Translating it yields CASSLSRGQETQYF.

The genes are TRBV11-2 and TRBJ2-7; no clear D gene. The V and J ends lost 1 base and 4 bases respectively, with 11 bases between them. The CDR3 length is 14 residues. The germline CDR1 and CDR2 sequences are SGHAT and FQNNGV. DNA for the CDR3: TGTGCCAGCAGCTTAGGCGGCGGCCTGTACGAGCAGTACTTC. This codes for CASSLGGGLYEQYF.

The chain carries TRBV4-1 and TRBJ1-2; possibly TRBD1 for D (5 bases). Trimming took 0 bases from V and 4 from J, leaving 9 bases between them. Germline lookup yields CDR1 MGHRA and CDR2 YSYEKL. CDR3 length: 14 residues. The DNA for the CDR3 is TGCGCCAGCAGCCAAGATATCCAGGGCTATGGCTACACCTTC. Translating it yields CASSQDIQGYGYTF.

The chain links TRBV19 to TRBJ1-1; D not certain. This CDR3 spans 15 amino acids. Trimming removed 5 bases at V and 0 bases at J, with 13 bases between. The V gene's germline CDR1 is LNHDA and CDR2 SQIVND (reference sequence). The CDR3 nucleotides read TGTGCCAGTAGTCCGACCACAAGGGTGAACACTGAAGCTTTCTTT. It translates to CASSPTTRVNTEAFF.

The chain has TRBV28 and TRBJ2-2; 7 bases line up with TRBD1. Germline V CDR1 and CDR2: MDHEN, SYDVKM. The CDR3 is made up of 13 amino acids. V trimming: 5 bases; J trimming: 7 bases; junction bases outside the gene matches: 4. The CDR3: CASSLQGSGELFF. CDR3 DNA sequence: TGTGCCAGCAGTCTACAGGGGAGCGGGGAGCTGTTTTTT.

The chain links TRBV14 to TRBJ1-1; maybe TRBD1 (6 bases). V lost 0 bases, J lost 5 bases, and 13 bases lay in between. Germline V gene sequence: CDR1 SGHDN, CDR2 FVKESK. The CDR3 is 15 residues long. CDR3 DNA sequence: TGTGCCAGCAGCCAAGACTCACAGGGAAAAACTGAAGCTTTCTTT. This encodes CASSQDSQGKTEAFF.

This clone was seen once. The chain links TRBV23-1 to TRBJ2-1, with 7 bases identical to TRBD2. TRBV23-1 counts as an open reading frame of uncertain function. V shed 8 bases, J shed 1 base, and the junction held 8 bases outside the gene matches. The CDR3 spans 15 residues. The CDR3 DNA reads TGCGCCAGCCCTCCAGCGGGGATTTCCTACAATGAGCAGTTCTTC. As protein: CASPPAGISYNEQFF.

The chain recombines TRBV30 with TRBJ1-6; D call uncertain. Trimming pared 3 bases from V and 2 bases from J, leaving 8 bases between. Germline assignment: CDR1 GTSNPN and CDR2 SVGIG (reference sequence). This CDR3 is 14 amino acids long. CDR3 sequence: CAWRDLAYNSPLHF. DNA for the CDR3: TGTGCCTGGAGGGATCTTGCCTATAATTCACCCCTCCACTTT.

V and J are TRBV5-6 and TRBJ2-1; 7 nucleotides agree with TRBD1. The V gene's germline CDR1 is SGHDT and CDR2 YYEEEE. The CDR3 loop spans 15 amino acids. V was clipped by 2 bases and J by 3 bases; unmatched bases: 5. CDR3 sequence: CASSLGGRHYNEQFF. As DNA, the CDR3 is TGTGCCAGCAGCTTAGGGGGCAGGCACTACAATGAGCAGTTCTTC.

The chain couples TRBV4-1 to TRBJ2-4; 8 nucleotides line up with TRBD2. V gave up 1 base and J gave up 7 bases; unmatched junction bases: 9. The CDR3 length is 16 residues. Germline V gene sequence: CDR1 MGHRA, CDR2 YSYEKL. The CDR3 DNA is TGCGCCAGCAGCCAAGGTCCGGCGGGGGGAGGGAACATTCAGTACTTC. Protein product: CASSQGPAGGGNIQYF.

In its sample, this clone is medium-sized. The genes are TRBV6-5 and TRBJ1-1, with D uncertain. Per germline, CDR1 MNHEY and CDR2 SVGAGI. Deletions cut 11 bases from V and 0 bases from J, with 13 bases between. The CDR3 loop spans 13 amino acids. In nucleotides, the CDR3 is TGTGCCTACCGGGCCCCCATGAACACTGAAGCTTTCTTT. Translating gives CAYRAPMNTEAFF.

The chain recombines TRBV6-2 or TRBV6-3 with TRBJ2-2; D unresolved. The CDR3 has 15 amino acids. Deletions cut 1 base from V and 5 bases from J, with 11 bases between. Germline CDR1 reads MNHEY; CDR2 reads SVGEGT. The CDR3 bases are TGTGCCAGCAGTTACTATGATATGGGTACCGGGGAGCTGTTTTTT. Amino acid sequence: CASSYYDMGTGELFF.

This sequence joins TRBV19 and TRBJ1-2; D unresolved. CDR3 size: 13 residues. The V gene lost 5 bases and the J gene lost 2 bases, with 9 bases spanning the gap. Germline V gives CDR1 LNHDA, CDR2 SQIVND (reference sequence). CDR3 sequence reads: CASSGVKNYGYTF. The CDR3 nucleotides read TGTGCCAGTAGTGGGGTAAAGAACTATGGCTACACCTTC.

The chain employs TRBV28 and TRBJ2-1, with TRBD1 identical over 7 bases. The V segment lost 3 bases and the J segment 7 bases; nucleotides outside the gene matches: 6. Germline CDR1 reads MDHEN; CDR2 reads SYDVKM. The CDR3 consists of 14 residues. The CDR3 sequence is CASSLIGGWNEQFF. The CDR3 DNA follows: TGTGCCAGCAGTTTGATAGGGGGCTGGAATGAGCAGTTCTTC.

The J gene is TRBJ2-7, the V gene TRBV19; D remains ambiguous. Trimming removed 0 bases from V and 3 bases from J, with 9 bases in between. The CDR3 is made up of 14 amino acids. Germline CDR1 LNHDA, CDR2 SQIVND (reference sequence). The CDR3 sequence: CASSIDLQNYEQYF. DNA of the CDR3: TGTGCCAGTAGTATAGATCTCCAGAACTACGAGCAGTACTTC.

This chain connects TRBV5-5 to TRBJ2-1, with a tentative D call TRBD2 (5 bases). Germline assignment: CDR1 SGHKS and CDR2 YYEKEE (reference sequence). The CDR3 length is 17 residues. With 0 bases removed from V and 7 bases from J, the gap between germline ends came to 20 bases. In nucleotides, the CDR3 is TGTGCCAGCAGCTTGGGCAGGACTCTTTGGGATGGTAATGAGCAGTTCTTC. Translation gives CASSLGRTLWDGNEQFF.

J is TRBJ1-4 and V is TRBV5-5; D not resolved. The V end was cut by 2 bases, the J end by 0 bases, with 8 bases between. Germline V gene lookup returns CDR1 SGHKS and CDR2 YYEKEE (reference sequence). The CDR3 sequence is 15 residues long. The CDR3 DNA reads TGTGCCAGCAGCTTTAGCGCAGCAACTAATGAAAAACTGTTTTTT. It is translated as CASSFSAATNEKLFF.

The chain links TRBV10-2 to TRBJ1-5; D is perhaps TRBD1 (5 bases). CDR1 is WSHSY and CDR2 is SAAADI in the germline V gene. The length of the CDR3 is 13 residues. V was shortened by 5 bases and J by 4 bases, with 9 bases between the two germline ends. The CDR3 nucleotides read TGCGCCAGCAGTACAGGATTTAATCAGCCCCAGCATTTT. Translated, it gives CASSTGFNQPQHF.

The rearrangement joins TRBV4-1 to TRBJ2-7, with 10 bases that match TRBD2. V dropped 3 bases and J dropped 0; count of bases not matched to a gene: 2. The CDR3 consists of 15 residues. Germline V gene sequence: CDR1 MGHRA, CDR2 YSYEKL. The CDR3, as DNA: TGCGCCAGCAGCCAGTCTAGCGGGGGCTCCTACGAGCAGTACTTC. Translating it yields CASSQSSGGSYEQYF.